Here is one T cell receptor (beta chain) with its context. In the original analysis: Reference gene primer amplification gave estimated nucleated cell counts. Profiling relied on immunoSEQ multiplex PCR, and the TCRdb table lists in-frame clones only, not all of them. Clonal size and the V and J genes are those of that table, whereas D and trimming came from the DNA. The sample shows a few hundred thousand clones, 91% of them seen only once. The CDR3 has 17 residues. V was shortened by 3 bases and J by 0 bases, with 16 bases between the two germline ends. The germline V gene encodes CDR1 SGHDT and CDR2 YYEEEE. The data belong to a study of blood T cell repertoires in COVID-19. Study-level background: The analysed material was cDNA or gDNA that came from T cells, B-cell-depleted T cells, or PBMCs.

Input material: peripheral blood. This chain uses TRBV5-6 with TRBJ1-5; D may be TRBD1 (5 bases). The receptor comes from a person aged 18 to 30 with COVID-19, enrolled during active disease. The CDR3 DNA reads TGTGCCAGCAGCTCCACCGGGGGACGAAATAGCAATCAGCCCCAGCATTTT. This codes for CASSSTGGRNSNQPQHF.